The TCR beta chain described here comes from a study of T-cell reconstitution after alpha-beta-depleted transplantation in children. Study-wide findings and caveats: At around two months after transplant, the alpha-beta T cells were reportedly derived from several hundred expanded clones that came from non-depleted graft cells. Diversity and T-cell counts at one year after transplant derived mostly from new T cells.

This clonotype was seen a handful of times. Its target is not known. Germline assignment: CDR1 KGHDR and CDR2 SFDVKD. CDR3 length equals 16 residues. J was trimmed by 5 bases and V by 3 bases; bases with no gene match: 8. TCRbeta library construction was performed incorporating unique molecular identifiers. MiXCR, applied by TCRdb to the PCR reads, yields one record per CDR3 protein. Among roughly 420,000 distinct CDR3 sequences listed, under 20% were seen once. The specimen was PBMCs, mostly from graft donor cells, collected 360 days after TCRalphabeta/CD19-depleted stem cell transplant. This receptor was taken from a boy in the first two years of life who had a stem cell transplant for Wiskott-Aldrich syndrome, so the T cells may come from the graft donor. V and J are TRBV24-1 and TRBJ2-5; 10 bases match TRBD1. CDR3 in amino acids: CATSDPRQGARETQYF. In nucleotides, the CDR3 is TGTGCCACCAGTGATCCCCGACAGGGGGCTAGGGAGACCCAGTACTTC.